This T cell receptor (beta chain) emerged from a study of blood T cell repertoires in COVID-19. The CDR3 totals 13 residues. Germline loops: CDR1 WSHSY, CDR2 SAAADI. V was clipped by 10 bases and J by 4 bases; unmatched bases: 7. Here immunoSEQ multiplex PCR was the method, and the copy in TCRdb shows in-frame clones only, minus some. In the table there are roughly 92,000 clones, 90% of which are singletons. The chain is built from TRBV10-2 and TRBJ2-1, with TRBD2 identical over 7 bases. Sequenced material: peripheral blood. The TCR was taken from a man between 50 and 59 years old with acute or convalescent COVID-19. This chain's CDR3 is CAITGTNYNEQFF. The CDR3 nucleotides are TGCGCCATCACCGGGACTAATTACAATGAGCAGTTCTTC.